These 18 T cell receptor beta chains were sequenced from one sample in a study of shared clonotypes between healthy human individuals. TCRdb's table, derived via immunoSEQ multiplex PCR, lists solely in-frame clones and lacks some. The sample includes about 710,000 clones, roughly 72% seen only once; the top ten take approximately 2%. Sequencing was performed on memory CD4+ T cells sorted from blood. Subset here: CD45RA-negative fraction. These receptors were taken from a woman aged 30 to 39 in good health.

This chain links TRBV19 with TRBJ1-5, with 8 bases that match TRBD1. Trimming cost V 1 base and J 7 bases; bases outside gene matches: 3. This CDR3 is built from 14 residues. Germline values: CDR1 LNHDA, CDR2 SQIVND (reference sequence). The CDR3 sequence is CASSIVDREQPQHF. The CDR3 DNA reads TGTGCCAGTAGTATAGTGGACAGGGAGCAGCCCCAGCATTTT. Supplemented by reference TRBV19 and TRBJ1-5, the full variable domain reads DGGITQSPKYLFRKEGQNVTLSCEQNLNHDAMYWYRQDPGQGLRLIYYSQIVNDFQKGDIAEGYSVSREKKESFPLTVTSAQKNPTAFYLCASSIVDREQPQHFGDGTRLSIL.

A remark on this clone: A much more abundant neighbour one base away suggests this may be a read error. The same CDR3 can be traced to other DNA sequences in this sample. The chain joins TRBV5-1 to TRBJ2-2, with TRBD1 matching 7 bases. The junction had 4 bases not matched to a gene; V was cut back by 3 bases and J by 5 bases. Germline values: CDR1 SGHRS, CDR2 YFSETQ. This CDR3 contains 14 residues. CDR3 amino acids: CASSWGTATGELFF. The CDR3 DNA sequence: TGCGCCAGCAGCTGGGGGACAGCTACCGGGGAGCTGTTTTTT.

The V call is TRBV28, the J call TRBJ2-1, with TRBD1 matching 9 bases. CDR3 length equals 16 residues. CDR1 and CDR2 from the germline V gene are MDHEN and SYDVKM. J lost 13 bases, V lost 4 bases, and 17 bases had no gene match. CDR3 residues: CASSSGQGITTEFQFF. For the CDR3, the DNA is TGTGCCAGCAGTTCTGGACAGGGGATAACCACAGAATTCCAGTTCTTC.

V usage is TRBV29-1 and J usage is TRBJ1-1, with TRBD1 as a possible D gene (5 bases). The CDR3 length is 15 residues. V was pared by 1 base and J by 8 bases, with 20 bases between. Germline CDR1 and CDR2: SQVTM and ANQGSEA. The CDR3 protein is CSVEVLSSVGTEAFF. The CDR3 nucleotides are TGCAGCGTTGAAGTTCTCTCCTCGGTGGGGACCGAAGCTTTCTTT. Using reference TRBV29-1 and TRBJ1-1 for the parts outside the CDR3, the full variable domain is SAVISQKPSRDICQRGTSLTIQCQVDSQVTMMFWYRQQPGQSLTLIATANQGSEATYESGFVIDKFPISRPNLTFSTLTVSNMSPEDSSIYLCSVEVLSSVGTEAFFGQGTRLTVV.

This chain joins TRBV6-6 and TRBJ1-1; tentative D call: TRBD1 (5 bases). Trimming took 2 bases from V and 7 from J, leaving 14 bases between them. The CDR3 extends over 14 amino acids. The germline gives CDR1 MNHNY, CDR2 SVGAGI (reference sequence). This CDR3 is CASSYPWDRFEAFF. The CDR3 bases are TGTGCCAGCAGTTACCCCTGGGACCGATTTGAAGCTTTCTTT.

The chain has TRBV7-2 and TRBJ2-7, with 9 bases that match TRBD1. The length of the CDR3 is 15 residues. Germline assignment: CDR1 SGHTA and CDR2 FQGNSA. With V trimmed by 5 bases and J by 2 bases, 7 bases remained unmatched. Here the CDR3 DNA reads TGTGCCAGCAGCCCTCGGACAGGGGACACCTACGAGCAGTACTTC. It encodes CASSPRTGDTYEQYF.

The chain uses TRBV23-1 and TRBJ2-1; 7 bases align to TRBD1. TRBV23-1 is an ORF; its function is uncertain. CDR3 length: 14 residues. The trim removed 4 bases at V and 4 bases at J, leaving 4 bases unmatched. The DNA of the CDR3 is TGCGCCAGCAGTCGGACAGGCGTTTACAATGAGCAGTTCTTC. Protein product: CASSRTGVYNEQFF.

With respect to this clone: Additional DNA sequences in this sample encode the identical CDR3. The gene calls are TRBV7-3 and TRBJ2-6; D call uncertain. In germline, CDR1 is SGHTA, CDR2 FQGTGA. This CDR3 has 14 residues. Trimming shortened V by 3 bases and J by 0 bases, and 3 bases separated the two germline ends. The CDR3: CASSFGSGANVLTF. For the CDR3, the DNA is TGTGCCAGCAGCTTTGGCTCTGGGGCCAACGTCCTGACTTTC.

This clone has ten or more counts. The chain carries TRBV7-6 and TRBJ1-3; D may be TRBD1 (6 bases). The germline V and J ends were trimmed by 1 base and 2 bases, with 12 bases remaining between them. CDR3 length: 16 residues. Looked up from germline, CDR1 is SGHVS and CDR2 is FNYEAQ. CDR3 sequence: CASSLEVGGPGNTIYF. DNA of the CDR3: TGTGCCAGCAGCTTAGAGGTCGGGGGGCCTGGAAACACCATATATTTT.

The chain employs TRBV21-1 and TRBJ2-7. TRBV21-1 corresponds to a pseudogene. The CDR3 spans 15 residues. CDR3 loop: CASSKAGRVPYEQYF. CDR3 DNA: TGTGCCAGCAGCAAAGCAGGAAGGGTCCCCTACGAGCAGTACTTC.

The table lists this clone with a few counts. CDR3 bases: TGCGCCAGCAGAAGGGACAGTACAGACACCATATATTTT. Translated, it gives CASRRDSTDTIYF. The chain carries TRBV5-1 and TRBJ1-3; 7 positions match TRBD1. Trimming took 5 bases from V and 8 from J; bases not matched to a gene: 7. The V gene's germline CDR1 is SGHRS and CDR2 YFSETQ. The CDR3 extends over 13 amino acids. The full variable domain, rest sourced from reference TRBV5-1 and TRBJ1-3, is KAGVTQTPRYLIKTRGQQVTLSCSPISGHRSVSWYQQTPGQGLQFLFEYFSETQRNKGNFPGRFSGRQFSNSRSEMNVSTLELGDSALYLCASRRDSTDTIYFGEGSWLTVV.

V gene TRBV5-1 combines with J gene TRBJ1-4; D gene unclear. CDR1 and CDR2 from the germline V gene are SGHRS and YFSETQ. The CDR3 has 14 amino acids. V shed 0 bases and J shed 4 bases, with 7 bases lying between them. CDR3 amino acids: CASSLGHDNEKLFF. CDR3 DNA: TGCGCCAGCAGCTTGGGTCATGATAATGAAAAACTGTTTTTT.

V usage is TRBV7-7 and J usage is TRBJ2-3, with TRBD2 identical over 15 bases. The CDR3 runs 16 residues. V shed 5 bases and J 6 bases; nucleotides not matched to a gene: 6. Germline assignment: CDR1 SSHAT and CDR2 FNYEAQ (reference sequence). CDR3 sequence (DNA): TGTGCCAGCAGCCCCGGACTAGCGGGAGGGGTTGATACGCAGTATTTT. Residues: CASSPGLAGGVDTQYF.

DNA for the CDR3: TGTGCCAGCAGCCGCGGGGGGCAGGAGCAGTTCTTC. Protein product: CASSRGGQEQFF. V gene TRBV7-2 combines with J gene TRBJ2-1; TRBD2 agrees at 8 bases. V lost 5 bases to trimming and J lost 10 bases; unmatched junction nucleotides: 4. Germline assignment: CDR1 SGHTA and CDR2 FQGNSA. The CDR3 extends over 12 amino acids.

This clone was counted between two and nine times. The chain couples TRBV7-2 to TRBJ1-3, with 7 nucleotides matching TRBD1. This CDR3 spans 18 amino acids. Germline-derived CDR1 and CDR2 are SGHTA and FQGNSA. The V gene end was trimmed by 5 bases and the J gene end by 1 base; junction bases not matched to a gene: 14. The CDR3 loop reads CASSQRGHGAFSGNTIYF. In DNA, the CDR3 is TGTGCCAGCAGCCAGAGGGGGCACGGAGCTTTTTCTGGAAACACCATATATTTT.

The V call is TRBV5-4, the J call TRBJ2-3; TRBD2 aligns across 14 bases. Unmatched junction bases numbered 6, after V lost 5 bases and J lost 4 bases. This CDR3 contains 16 residues. Germline V lookup: CDR1 SGHNT, CDR2 YYREEE (reference sequence). In nucleotides, the CDR3 is TGTGCCAGCAGACCGGGACTAGCGGGAGCGGCAGATACGCAGTATTTT. Translating it yields CASRPGLAGAADTQYF.

The chain employs TRBV11-2 and TRBJ2-1, with 8 bases lining up with TRBD1. The V gene's germline CDR1 is SGHAT and CDR2 FQNNGV. Germline trimming cut 3 bases from V and 0 bases from J; bases unmatched to any gene: 10. The CDR3 sequence is 18 residues long. The CDR3 is CASSFNRGITFSYNEQFF. In DNA form, the CDR3 reads TGTGCCAGCAGCTTTAACAGGGGGATCACGTTCTCCTACAATGAGCAGTTCTTC.

The V and J genes are TRBV12-2 and TRBJ2-7; the table's D gene call, TRBD1, was not cross checked with the DNA. TRBV12-2 is listed as a pseudogene. This CDR3 is built from 16 residues. DNA for the CDR3: TGTGCGAACCCCCTTTTTCGGTCAGGGGGCAGGTACGAGCAGTACTTC. This codes for CANPLFRSGGRYEQYF.